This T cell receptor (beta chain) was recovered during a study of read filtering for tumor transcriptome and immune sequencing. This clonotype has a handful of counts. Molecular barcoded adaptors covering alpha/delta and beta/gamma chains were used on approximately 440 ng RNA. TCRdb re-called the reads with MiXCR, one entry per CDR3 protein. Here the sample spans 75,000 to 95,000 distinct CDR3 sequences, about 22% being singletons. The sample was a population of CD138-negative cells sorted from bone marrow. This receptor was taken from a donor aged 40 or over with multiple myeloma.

The CDR3 is CASSLQGRLTEAFF. CDR3 DNA sequence: TGTGCCAGTAGTTTACAGGGTCGGCTTACTGAAGCTTTCTTT. This chain joins TRBV19 and TRBJ1-1; maybe TRBD1 (6 bases). CDR1 LNHDA and CDR2 SQIVND come from the germline V gene (reference sequence). The V end was cut by 5 bases, the J end by 5 bases, with 15 bases between. There are 14 residues in the CDR3.